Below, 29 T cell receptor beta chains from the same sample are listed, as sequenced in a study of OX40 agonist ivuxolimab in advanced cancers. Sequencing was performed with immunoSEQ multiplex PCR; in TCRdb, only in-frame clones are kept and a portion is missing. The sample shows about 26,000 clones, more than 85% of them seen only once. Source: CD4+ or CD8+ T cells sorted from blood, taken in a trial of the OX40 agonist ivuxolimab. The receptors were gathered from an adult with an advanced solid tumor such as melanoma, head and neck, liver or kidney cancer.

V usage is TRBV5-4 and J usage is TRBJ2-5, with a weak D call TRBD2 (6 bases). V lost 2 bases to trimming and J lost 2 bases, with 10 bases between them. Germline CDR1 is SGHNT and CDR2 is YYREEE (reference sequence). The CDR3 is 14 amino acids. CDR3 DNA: TGTGCCAGCAGCTTCGCGGGGCGGCAAGAGACCCAGTACTTC. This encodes CASSFAGRQETQYF.

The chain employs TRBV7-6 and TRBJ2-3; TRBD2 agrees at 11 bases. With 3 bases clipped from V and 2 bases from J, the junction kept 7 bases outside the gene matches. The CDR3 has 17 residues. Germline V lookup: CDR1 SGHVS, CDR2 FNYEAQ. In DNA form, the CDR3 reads TGTGCCAGCAGCTTTCGGGCGGGACTAGCGGACACAGATACGCAGTATTTT. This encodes CASSFRAGLADTDTQYF. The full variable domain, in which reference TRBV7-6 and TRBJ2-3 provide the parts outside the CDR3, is GAGVSQSPRYKVTKRGQDVALRCDPISGHVSLYWYRQALGQGPEFLTYFNYEAQQDKSGLPNDRFSAERPEGSISTLTIQRTEQRDSAMYRCASSFRAGLADTDTQYFGPGTRLTVL.

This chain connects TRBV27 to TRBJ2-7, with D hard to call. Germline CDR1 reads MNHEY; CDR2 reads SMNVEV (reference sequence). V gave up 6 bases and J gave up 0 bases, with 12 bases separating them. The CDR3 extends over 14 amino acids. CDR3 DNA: TGTGCCAGCAGAGTAGGGATCGCCTCCTACGAGCAGTACTTC. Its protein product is CASRVGIASYEQYF.

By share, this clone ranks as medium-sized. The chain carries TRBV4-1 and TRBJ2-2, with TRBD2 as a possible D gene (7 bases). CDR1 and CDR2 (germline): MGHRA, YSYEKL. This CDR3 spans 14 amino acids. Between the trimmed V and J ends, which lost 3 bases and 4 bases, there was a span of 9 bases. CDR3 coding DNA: TGCGCCAGCAGCCAGGGGGGGGCCACCGGGGAGCTGTTTTTT. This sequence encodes CASSQGGATGELFF.

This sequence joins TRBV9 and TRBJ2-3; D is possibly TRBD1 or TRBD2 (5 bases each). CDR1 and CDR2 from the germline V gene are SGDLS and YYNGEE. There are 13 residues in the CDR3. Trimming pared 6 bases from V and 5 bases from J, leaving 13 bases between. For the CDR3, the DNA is TGTGCCAGCAACCCTGGGGACCTAGATACGCAGTATTTT. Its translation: CASNPGDLDTQYF.

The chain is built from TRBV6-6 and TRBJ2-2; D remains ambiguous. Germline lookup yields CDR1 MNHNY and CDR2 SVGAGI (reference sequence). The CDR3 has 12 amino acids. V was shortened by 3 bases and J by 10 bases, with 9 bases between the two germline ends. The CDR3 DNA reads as TGTGCCAGCAGTTATTCTACCCCGGAGCTGTTTTTT. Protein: CASSYSTPELFF.

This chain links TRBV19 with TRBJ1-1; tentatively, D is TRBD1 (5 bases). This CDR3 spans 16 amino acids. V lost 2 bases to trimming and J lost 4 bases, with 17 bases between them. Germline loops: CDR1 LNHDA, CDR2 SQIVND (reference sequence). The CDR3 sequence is CASSITGTASPTEAFF. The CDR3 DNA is TGTGCCAGTAGTATAACGGGGACCGCAAGCCCCACTGAAGCTTTCTTT.

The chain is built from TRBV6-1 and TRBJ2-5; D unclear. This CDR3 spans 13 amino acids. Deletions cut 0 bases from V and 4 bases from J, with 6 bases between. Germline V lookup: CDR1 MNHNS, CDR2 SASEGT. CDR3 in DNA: TGTGCCAGCAGTGAAGCGCTGGGAGAGACCCAGTACTTC. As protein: CASSEALGETQYF.

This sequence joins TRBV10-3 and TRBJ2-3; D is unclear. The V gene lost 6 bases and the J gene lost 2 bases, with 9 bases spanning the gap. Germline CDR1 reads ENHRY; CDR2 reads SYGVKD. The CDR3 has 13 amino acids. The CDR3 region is CAISTGNTDTQYF. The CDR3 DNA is TGTGCCATCAGCACTGGAAACACAGATACGCAGTATTTT.

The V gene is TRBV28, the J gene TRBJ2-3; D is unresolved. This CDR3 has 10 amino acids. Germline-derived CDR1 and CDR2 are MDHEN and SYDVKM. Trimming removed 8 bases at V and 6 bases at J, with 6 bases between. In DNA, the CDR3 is TGTGCCAGCTATTTCGATACGCAGTATTTT. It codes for CASYFDTQYF.

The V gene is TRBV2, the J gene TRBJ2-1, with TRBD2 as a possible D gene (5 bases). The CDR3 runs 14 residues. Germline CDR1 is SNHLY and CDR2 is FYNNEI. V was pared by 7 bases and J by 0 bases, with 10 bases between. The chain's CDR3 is CASILGLSYNEQFF. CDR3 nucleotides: TGTGCCAGCATACTAGGTCTCTCCTACAATGAGCAGTTCTTC.

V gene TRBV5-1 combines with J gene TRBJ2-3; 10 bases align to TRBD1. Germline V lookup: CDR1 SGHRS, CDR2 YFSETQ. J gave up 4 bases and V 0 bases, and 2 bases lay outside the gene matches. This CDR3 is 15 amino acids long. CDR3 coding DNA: TGCGCCAGCAGCTTGGGGACAGGGGGGGCAGATACGCAGTATTTT. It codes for CASSLGTGGADTQYF.

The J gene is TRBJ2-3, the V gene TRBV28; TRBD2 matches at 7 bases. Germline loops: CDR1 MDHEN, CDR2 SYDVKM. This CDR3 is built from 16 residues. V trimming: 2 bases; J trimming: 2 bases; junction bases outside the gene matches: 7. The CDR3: CASSLGGGRPTDTQYF. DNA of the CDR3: TGTGCCAGCAGTTTAGGGGGGGGGAGGCCCACAGATACGCAGTATTTT.

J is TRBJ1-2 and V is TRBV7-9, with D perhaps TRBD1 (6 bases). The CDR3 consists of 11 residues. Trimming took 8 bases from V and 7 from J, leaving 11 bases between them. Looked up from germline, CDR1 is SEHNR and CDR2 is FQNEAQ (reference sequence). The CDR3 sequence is CASWGALGYTF. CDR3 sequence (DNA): TGTGCCAGCTGGGGGGCGCTTGGCTACACCTTC.

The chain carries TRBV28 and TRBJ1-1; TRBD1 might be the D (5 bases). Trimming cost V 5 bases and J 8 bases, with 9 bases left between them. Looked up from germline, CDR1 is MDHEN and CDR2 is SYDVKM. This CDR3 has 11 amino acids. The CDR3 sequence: CASSLRQEAFF. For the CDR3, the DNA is TGTGCCAGCAGTCTTAGACAGGAAGCTTTCTTT.

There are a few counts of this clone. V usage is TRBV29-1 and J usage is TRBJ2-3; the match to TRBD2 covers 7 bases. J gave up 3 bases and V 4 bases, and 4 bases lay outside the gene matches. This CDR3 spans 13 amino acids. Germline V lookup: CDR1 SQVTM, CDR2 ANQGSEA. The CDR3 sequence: CSVGGGETDTQYF. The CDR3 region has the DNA TGCAGCGTTGGCGGGGGTGAGACAGATACGCAGTATTTT.

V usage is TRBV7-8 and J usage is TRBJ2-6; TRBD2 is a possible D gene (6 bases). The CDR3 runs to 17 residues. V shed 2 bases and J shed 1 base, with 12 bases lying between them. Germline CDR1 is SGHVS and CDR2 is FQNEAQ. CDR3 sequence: CASSLRVGGSGANVLTF. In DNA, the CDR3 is TGTGCCAGCAGCTTAAGGGTGGGGGGTTCTGGGGCCAACGTCCTGACTTTC. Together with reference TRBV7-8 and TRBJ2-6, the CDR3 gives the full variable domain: GAGVSQSPRYKVAKRGQDVALRCDPISGHVSLFWYQQALGQGPEFLTYFQNEAQLDKSGLPSDRFFAERPEGSVSTLKIQRTQQEDSAVYLCASSLRVGGSGANVLTFGAGSRLTVL.

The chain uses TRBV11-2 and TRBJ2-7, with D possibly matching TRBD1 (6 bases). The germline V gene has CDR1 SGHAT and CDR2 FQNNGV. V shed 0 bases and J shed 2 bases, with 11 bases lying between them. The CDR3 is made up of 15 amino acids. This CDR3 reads CASSLDRTETYEQYF. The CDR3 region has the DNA TGTGCCAGCAGCTTAGACCGGACAGAAACCTACGAGCAGTACTTC. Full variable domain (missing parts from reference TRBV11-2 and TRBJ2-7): EAGVAQSPRYKIIEKRQSVAFWCNPISGHATLYWYQQILGQGPKLLIQFQNNGVVDDSQLPKDRFSAERLKGVDSTLKIQPAKLEDSAVYLCASSLDRTETYEQYFGPGTRLTVT.

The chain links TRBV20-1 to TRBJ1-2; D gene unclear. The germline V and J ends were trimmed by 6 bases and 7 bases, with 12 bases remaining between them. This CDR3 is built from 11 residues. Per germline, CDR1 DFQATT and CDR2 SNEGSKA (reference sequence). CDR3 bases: TGCAGTGCCGGGGAGGGAGGTGGCTACACCTTC. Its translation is CSAGEGGGYTF.

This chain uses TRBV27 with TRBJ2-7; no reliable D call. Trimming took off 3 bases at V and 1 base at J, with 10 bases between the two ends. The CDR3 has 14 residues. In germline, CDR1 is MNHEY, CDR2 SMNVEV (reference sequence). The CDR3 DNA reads TGTGCCAGCAGTTTGAGTAGGTTTTCCTACGAGCAGTACTTC. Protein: CASSLSRFSYEQYF.

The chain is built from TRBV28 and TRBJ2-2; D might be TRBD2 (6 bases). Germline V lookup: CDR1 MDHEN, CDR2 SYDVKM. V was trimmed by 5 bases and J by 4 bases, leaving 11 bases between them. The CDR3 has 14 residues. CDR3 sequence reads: CASSATEGTGELFF. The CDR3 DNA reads TGTGCCAGCAGTGCCACGGAGGGCACCGGGGAGCTGTTTTTT.

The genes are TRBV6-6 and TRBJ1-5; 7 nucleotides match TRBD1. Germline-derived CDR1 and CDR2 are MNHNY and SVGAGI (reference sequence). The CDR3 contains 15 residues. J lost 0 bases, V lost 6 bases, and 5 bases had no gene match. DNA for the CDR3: TGTGCCAGCAGCCAGGGACAGAATAGCAATCAGCCCCAGCATTTT. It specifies CASSQGQNSNQPQHF.

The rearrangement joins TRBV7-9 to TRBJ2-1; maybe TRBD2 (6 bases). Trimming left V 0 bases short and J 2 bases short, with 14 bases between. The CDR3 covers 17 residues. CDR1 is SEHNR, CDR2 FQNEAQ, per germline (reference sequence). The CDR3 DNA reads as TGTGCCAGCAGCTTAGCGTTTCAGGAGGGCCCCTACAATGAGCAGTTCTTC. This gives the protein CASSLAFQEGPYNEQFF.

CDR3 region: CASRQGTSTDTQYF. The CDR3 nucleotides read TGTGCCAGCAGACAAGGAACTAGCACAGATACGCAGTATTTT. The chain links TRBV27 to TRBJ2-3; D not resolved. CDR1 MNHEY and CDR2 SMNVEV come from the germline V gene (reference sequence). V lost 6 bases and J 0 bases, leaving 10 bases between the germline ends. The CDR3 extends over 14 amino acids.

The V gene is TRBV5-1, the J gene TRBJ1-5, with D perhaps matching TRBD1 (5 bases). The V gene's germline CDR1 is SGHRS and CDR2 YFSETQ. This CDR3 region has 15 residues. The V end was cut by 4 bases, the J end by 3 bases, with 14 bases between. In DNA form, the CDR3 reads TGCGCCAGCAGCCTCCAGGGCCAGCTCAATCAGCCCCAGCATTTT. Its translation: CASSLQGQLNQPQHF.

CDR3 sequence (DNA): TGCGCCAGCAGCTGGCGGCCTGGACAGGGGGTCAATGAGCAGTTCTTC. Translation gives CASSWRPGQGVNEQFF. The chain employs TRBV5-1 and TRBJ2-1; 10 bases are shared with TRBD1. CDR3 length: 16 amino acids. Germline V lookup: CDR1 SGHRS, CDR2 YFSETQ. With 3 bases clipped from V and 6 bases from J, the junction kept 9 bases outside the gene matches.

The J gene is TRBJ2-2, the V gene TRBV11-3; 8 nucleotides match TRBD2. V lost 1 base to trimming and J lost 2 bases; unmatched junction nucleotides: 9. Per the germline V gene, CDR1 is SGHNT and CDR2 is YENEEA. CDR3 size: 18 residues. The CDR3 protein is CASSLGAVSGTNTGELFF. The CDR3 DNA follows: TGTGCCAGCAGCTTAGGGGCGGTTAGCGGGACCAACACCGGGGAGCTGTTTTTT. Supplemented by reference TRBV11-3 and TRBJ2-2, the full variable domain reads EAGVVQSPRYKIIEKKQPVAFWCNPISGHNTLYWYLQNLGQGPELLIRYENEEAVDDSQLPKDRFSAERLKGVDSTLKIQPAELGDSAVYLCASSLGAVSGTNTGELFFGEGSRLTVL.

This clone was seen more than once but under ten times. The CDR3 protein is CASSPGAGGSGYGYTF. CDR3 in DNA: TGCGCCAGCAGCCCTGGGGCAGGAGGGTCAGGGTATGGCTACACCTTC. The chain employs TRBV4-1 and TRBJ1-2, with a tentative D call TRBD1 (5 bases). Deletions cut 4 bases from V and 5 bases from J, with 20 bases between. CDR3 length: 16 amino acids. Germline CDR1 reads MGHRA; CDR2 reads YSYEKL.

In DNA form, the CDR3 reads TGTGCCAGCAGCTTAGGGGCAGGGCGAAATCAGCCCCAGCATTTT. It translates to CASSLGAGRNQPQHF. J is TRBJ1-5 and V is TRBV7-8, with a possible D match to TRBD1 (5 bases). The CDR3 has 15 amino acids. Germline V gene data show CDR1 as SGHVS and CDR2 as FQNEAQ. V was trimmed by 1 base and J by 4 bases, leaving 11 bases between them.